Below are 7 T cell receptor beta chains sequenced from a single sample in a study of regulatory T cells in long-lasting Graves disease. Building the TCR beta libraries relied on iRepertoire HTBI primers, and CDR3 regions underwent Arm-PCR. TCRdb re-analysed the multiplex PCR reads in MiXCR, keeping a single row per CDR3 protein. The sample includes some 410,000 distinct CDR3 sequences, 16% seen only once; the top ten take about 10%. Stated time point: newly diagnosed GD, antithyroid drugs for less than 3 months. After RNA was extracted from PBMCs, the TCR library was made from it. These same data were also listed under a study on T cells in Graves' hyperthyroidism and ophthalmopathy.

Sequencing was performed on peripheral blood mononuclear cells (PBMCs), taken at new diagnosis, from a patient treated with antithyroid drugs. These receptors were obtained from a woman aged 30 to 39 with Graves disease.

This clonotype has more than one count but fewer than ten. The chain joins TRBV7-9 to TRBJ2-1; D possibly corresponds to TRBD1 (6 bases). Germline lookup yields CDR1 SEHNR and CDR2 FQNEAQ (reference sequence). This CDR3 spans 16 amino acids. Trimming stripped 5 bases from V and 4 bases from J, with 18 bases between. CDR3 in DNA: TGTGCCAGCAGCGCGCGAGCCGGGACACTTTACAATGAGCAGTTCTTC. Its translation is CASSARAGTLYNEQFF.

There are many counts of this clonotype. The chain has TRBV9 and TRBJ2-1; the D gene is possibly TRBD2 (6 bases). Germline-derived CDR1 and CDR2 are SGDLS and YYNGEE. This CDR3 spans 16 amino acids. The V end lost 4 bases, the J end lost 0 bases, and 14 bases lay between the germline ends. CDR3 sequence: CASSPHGLFSYNEQFF. CDR3 in DNA: TGTGCCAGCAGCCCACATGGACTATTCTCCTACAATGAGCAGTTCTTC.

The table lists this clonotype with many counts. This chain uses TRBV7-2 with TRBJ2-7, with 10 bases lining up with TRBD2. Trimming took 1 base from V and 4 from J; bases not matched to a gene: 7. CDR1 SGHTA and CDR2 FQGNSA come from the germline V gene. CDR3 length: 16 amino acids. The CDR3 nucleotides are TGTGCCAGCAGCTTAGACCCAGGGACTAGCGAGTACGAGCAGTACTTC. This translates into CASSLDPGTSEYEQYF.

This clonotype was picked up many times. V gene TRBV7-9 combines with J gene TRBJ2-7; 9 bases agree with TRBD1. This CDR3 is 14 amino acids long. The V gene's germline CDR1 is SEHNR and CDR2 FQNEAQ (reference sequence). V gave up 0 bases and J gave up 5 bases; unmatched junction bases: 2. CDR3 sequence: CASSLATGGDEQYF. CDR3 bases: TGTGCCAGCAGCTTAGCCACAGGGGGCGACGAGCAGTACTTC. Full variable domain (rest looked up from reference TRBV7-9 and TRBJ2-7): DTGVSQNPRHKITKRGQNVTFRCDPISEHNRLYWYRQTLGQGPEFLTYFQNEAQLEKSRLLSDRFSAERPKGSFSTLEIQRTEQGDSAMYLCASSLATGGDEQYFGPGTRLTVT.

This clonotype was counted at least ten times. The chain recombines TRBV20-1 with TRBJ1-2, with D possibly matching TRBD1 (5 bases). The CDR3 length is 14 residues. V was pared by 6 bases and J by 5 bases, with 19 bases between. Germline V gene lookup returns CDR1 DFQATT and CDR2 SNEGSKA (reference sequence). CDR3 sequence reads: CSANEGHLPYGYTF. The CDR3, as DNA: TGCAGTGCAAATGAAGGACATTTACCGTATGGCTACACCTTC.

The rearrangement links TRBV27 to TRBJ1-5; no clear D gene. CDR1 is MNHEY, CDR2 SMNVEV, per germline (reference sequence). The CDR3 contains 15 residues. The germline V and J ends were trimmed by 4 bases and 2 bases, with 12 bases remaining between them. This CDR3 is CASSSSPQGNQPQHF. The CDR3 nucleotides read TGTGCCAGCAGTTCCTCCCCGCAGGGCAATCAGCCCCAGCATTTT.

The J gene is TRBJ1-2, the V gene TRBV5-8; D is unresolved. This CDR3 spans 14 amino acids. From germline, CDR1 is SGHTS and CDR2 YDEGEE. Trimming pared 4 bases from V and 4 bases from J, leaving 14 bases between. The CDR3, as DNA: TGTGCCAGCAGCGGCCCGACTAGAATCTATGGCTACACCTTC. Translating it yields CASSGPTRIYGYTF.